This T cell receptor beta chain was identified during a study of blood T cell repertoires in COVID-19. Looking at the study overall: From T cells, B-cell-depleted T cells, or PBMCs came the material, which was cDNA or gDNA.

In the original analysis: Nucleated cell counts were estimated from reference gene primer amplification. The repertoire was sequenced with immunoSEQ multiplex PCR; TCRdb's copy has only in-frame clones and lacks some. V, J and clone size reflect that table, while D and trimming were determined from the DNA. This table has around 54,000 clones, around 89% appearing once. The receptor was derived from a human donor in a cohort sampled during active COVID-19. Material for sequencing was peripheral blood.

The CDR3 region is CATSEAGSHEQFF. In DNA, the CDR3 is TGTGCCACCAGTGAGGCAGGGTCACATGAGCAGTTCTTC. The chain carries TRBV24-1 and TRBJ2-1; tentative D call: TRBD1 (5 bases). From germline, CDR1 is KGHDR and CDR2 SFDVKD. This CDR3 is 13 amino acids long. Trimming stripped 4 bases from V and 8 bases from J, with 11 bases between.